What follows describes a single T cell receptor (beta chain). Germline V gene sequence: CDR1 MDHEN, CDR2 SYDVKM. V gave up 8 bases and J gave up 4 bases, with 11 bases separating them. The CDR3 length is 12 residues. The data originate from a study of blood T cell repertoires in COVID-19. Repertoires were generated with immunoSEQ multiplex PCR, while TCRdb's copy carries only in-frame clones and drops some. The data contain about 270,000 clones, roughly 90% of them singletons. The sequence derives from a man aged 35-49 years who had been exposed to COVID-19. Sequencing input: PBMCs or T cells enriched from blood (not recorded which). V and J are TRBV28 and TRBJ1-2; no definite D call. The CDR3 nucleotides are TGTGCCAGCCGGAGTGGTAGCTATGGCTACACCTTC. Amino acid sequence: CASRSGSYGYTF.